Below are 13 T cell receptor beta chains sequenced from a single sample in a study of CD8 T cells in Susac syndrome. An input of roughly 0.5 to 1 ug of RNA was subjected to reverse transcription using random hexamers. Via MiXCR, TCRdb re-called the immunoSEQ multiplex PCR reads, giving one row per CDR3 protein. The table shows roughly 140,000 distinct CDR3 sequences, with around 95% occurring only once. The specimen was CD8+ T cells from PBMCs. The receptors derive from a human donor with multiple sclerosis.

V is TRBV12-3 or TRBV12-4 and J is TRBJ1-5, with 7 positions matching TRBD1. The CDR3 has 13 residues. V dropped 3 bases and J dropped 5; count of bases not matched to a gene: 1. CDR3 residues: CASSFGQDQPQHF. CDR3 nucleotides: TGTGCCAGCAGTTTCGGACAGGATCAGCCCCAGCATTTT.

The sample holds one count of this clonotype. V and J are TRBV6-2 or TRBV6-3 and TRBJ2-2; no clear D. CDR3 length: 14 residues. From germline, CDR1 is MNHEY and CDR2 SVGEGT. V lost 2 bases and J lost 1, with 5 bases in between. The chain's CDR3 is CASSYHRNTGELFF. The CDR3, as DNA: TGTGCCAGCAGTTACCACAGGAACACCGGGGAGCTGTTTTTT.

V gene TRBV13 combines with J gene TRBJ1-3; D is possibly TRBD1 (5 bases). Germline-derived CDR1 and CDR2 are PRHDT and FYEKMQ (reference sequence). This CDR3 comprises 14 residues. The V end lost 4 bases, the J end lost 7 bases, and 14 bases lay between the germline ends. The CDR3 region is CASSYGGRGNTIYF. The CDR3 DNA reads TGTGCCAGCAGCTACGGGGGGAGAGGTAACACCATATATTTT.

The chain recombines TRBV3-1 with TRBJ2-5, with D perhaps matching TRBD2 (7 bases). CDR1 LGHDT and CDR2 YNNKEL come from the germline V gene (reference sequence). The CDR3 has 14 residues. The V gene lost 0 bases and the J gene lost 7 bases, with 12 bases spanning the gap. The CDR3 sequence is CASSQEGGAVTQYF. The CDR3 DNA sequence: TGTGCCAGCAGCCAAGAGGGGGGGGCAGTGACCCAGTACTTC.

The V gene is TRBV7-9, the J gene TRBJ2-7; 8 positions match TRBD2. Unmatched junction bases numbered 10, after V lost 5 bases and J lost 4 bases. This CDR3 region has 15 residues. The germline CDR1 and CDR2 sequences are SEHNR and FQNEAQ (reference sequence). CDR3 coding DNA: TGTGCCAGCAGCCCCCCGGGGGGGGGCATATACGAGCAGTACTTC. Translating gives CASSPPGGGIYEQYF.

This sequence joins TRBV14 and TRBJ1-4; 8 bases fit TRBD1. Germline V lookup: CDR1 SGHDN, CDR2 FVKESK. Unmatched junction bases numbered 4, after V lost 5 bases and J lost 5 bases. This CDR3 comprises 14 residues. The CDR3 region is CASSFRGRNEKLFF. Written as DNA, the CDR3 is TGTGCCAGCAGCTTCAGGGGGCGAAATGAAAAACTGTTTTTT.

The rearrangement links TRBV27 to TRBJ2-1; either TRBD1 or TRBD2 may supply D (5 bases each). The CDR3 spans 15 residues. V was clipped by 5 bases and J by 5 bases, with 16 bases between them. Germline V CDR1 and CDR2: MNHEY, SMNVEV (reference sequence). The CDR3 bases are TGTGCCAGCAGTATCCGGGACCCCATGGACAATGAGCAGTTCTTC. Translation gives CASSIRDPMDNEQFF.

This clonotype was seen a handful of times. This chain joins TRBV7-3 and TRBJ2-3; D unclear. CDR3 length: 9 residues. CDR1 and CDR2 (germline): SGHTA, FQGTGA. Trimming stripped 8 bases from V and 6 bases from J, with 3 bases between. The CDR3 coding sequence is TGTGCCAGCGGCGATACGCAGTATTTT. The encoded protein is CASGDTQYF.

The V gene is TRBV4-2, the J gene TRBJ2-7; perhaps TRBD1 as D (5 bases). Deletions cut 2 bases from V and 0 bases from J, with 11 bases between. The germline V gene encodes CDR1 LGHNA and CDR2 YNFKEQ. There are 15 residues in the CDR3. The CDR3 region is CASSQLSGSSYEQYF. CDR3 nucleotides: TGTGCCAGCAGCCAACTGTCAGGGTCCTCCTACGAGCAGTACTTC.

The rearrangement uses TRBV19 and TRBJ2-2; weak D call: TRBD2 (6 bases). Germline CDR1 is LNHDA and CDR2 is SQIVND (reference sequence). The V end was cut by 4 bases, the J end by 6 bases, with 15 bases between. The CDR3 runs to 15 residues. The CDR3, as DNA: TGTGCCAGTAGTAGATACCGGGAGCCCCCCGGGGAGCTGTTTTTT. Encoded protein: CASSRYREPPGELFF.

This chain uses TRBV4-3 with TRBJ2-1; D tentatively fits TRBD1 or TRBD2 (5 bases each). Germline CDR1 LGHNA, CDR2 YSLEER. V was trimmed by 4 bases and J by 6 bases, leaving 16 bases between them. The CDR3 sequence is 15 residues long. CDR3 bases: TGCGCCAGCAGCCGGGCTTCTGAGGGACCCAATGAGCAGTTCTTC. Amino acids: CASSRASEGPNEQFF.

The chain combines TRBV15 with TRBJ2-1; no firm D call. Trimming removed 5 bases from V and 6 bases from J, with 11 bases in between. The germline gives CDR1 LNHNV, CDR2 YYDKDF (reference sequence). The CDR3 is made up of 13 amino acids. In DNA, the CDR3 is TGTGCCACCAGCCGACCGGGCGGCAATGAGCAGTTCTTC. It is translated as CATSRPGGNEQFF.

The chain has TRBV30 and TRBJ1-1; D gene unclear. The CDR3 loop spans 14 amino acids. CDR1 GTSNPN and CDR2 SVGIG come from the germline V gene (reference sequence). Trimming pared 0 bases from V and 5 bases from J, leaving 13 bases between. CDR3 nucleotide sequence: TGTGCCTGGAGTGTACGAGGGTCGAGGACTGAAGCTTTCTTT. It translates to CAWSVRGSRTEAFF.